This T cell receptor (beta chain) derives from a study of T cell repertoires in cytomegalovirus infection. Worth noting for this clonotype: Antigen: not known. A much bigger clone sits one base away, suggesting this may be a read error.

Trimming removed 0 bases from V and 3 bases from J, with 17 bases in between. Germline V gene lookup returns CDR1 LGHNA and CDR2 YNFKEQ. The CDR3 consists of 17 residues. MiXCR was run by TCRdb on the reads, yielding one entry per CDR3 protein. Of around 100,000 distinct CDR3 sequences detected, roughly two fifths appear once; the ten largest clones hold 74%. Study results and caveats: The study identified carriers of CMV plus the relevant HLA from cumulative public TCR beta family frequency.

Sequencing used CD8+ T cells from cultured PBMCs, obtained from culture after CMV antigen stimulation. The sequence derives from a human donor in good health (CMV status not recorded). Some clones in this sample may be carry-over from other donors' samples. This chain connects TRBV4-2 to TRBJ1-1; D is uncertain. The CDR3 region is CASSQDGVAPDHTEAFF. The CDR3 bases are TGTGCCAGCAGCCAAGATGGGGTGGCCCCCGACCACACTGAAGCTTTCTTT.